These 30 T cell receptor beta chains share one sample of origin, sequenced in a study of OX40 agonist ivuxolimab in advanced cancers. Using immunoSEQ multiplex PCR, the repertoire was profiled, and TCRdb retains in-frame clones only, with some absent. The sample contains around 18,000 clones, approximately 85% of which appear only once. The sequencing here drew on CD4+ or CD8+ T cells sorted from blood, taken in a trial of the OX40 agonist ivuxolimab. The receptors were gathered from an adult with an advanced solid tumor such as melanoma, head and neck, liver or kidney cancer.

The J gene is TRBJ2-5, the V gene TRBV28; 9 bases are shared with TRBD2. The J segment lost 4 bases and the V segment lost 2 bases, leaving 11 bases of the junction unmatched. The CDR3 is 17 amino acids. Germline-derived CDR1 and CDR2 are MDHEN and SYDVKM. DNA of the CDR3: TGTGCCAGCAGTTTAGTAGCGGGAGAAACAGCCCTAGAGACCCAGTACTTC. Protein sequence: CASSLVAGETALETQYF. Variable domain in full (rest from reference TRBV28 and TRBJ2-5): DVKVTQSSRYLVKRTGEKVFLECVQDMDHENMFWYRQDPGLGLRLIYFSYDVKMKEKGDIPEGYSVSREKKERFSLILESASTNQTSMYLCASSLVAGETALETQYFGPGTRLLVL.

This rearrangement joins TRBV9 to TRBJ2-7; 10 nucleotides match TRBD2. Germline assignment: CDR1 SGDLS and CDR2 YYNGEE. The CDR3 sequence is 14 residues long. The V and J ends lost 1 base and 3 bases, in that order; junction bases with no gene match: 1. The CDR3 sequence: CASSVTSGNYEQYF. CDR3 bases: TGTGCCAGCAGCGTAACTAGCGGGAACTACGAGCAGTACTTC.

This chain connects TRBV5-1 to TRBJ2-1; 11 bases line up with TRBD1. Germline V CDR1 and CDR2: SGHRS, YFSETQ. V lost 1 base and J lost 6; bases outside the gene matches: 3. This CDR3 comprises 15 residues. Written as DNA, the CDR3 is TGCGCCAGCAGCTTGATTGGGACAGGGGGCAATGAGCAGTTCTTC. The encoded protein is CASSLIGTGGNEQFF.

The chain combines TRBV27 with TRBJ1-5; no clear D. Germline assignment: CDR1 MNHEY and CDR2 SMNVEV (reference sequence). V was shortened by 2 bases and J by 3 bases, with 5 bases between the two germline ends. This CDR3 has 13 amino acids. CDR3 loop: CASSLATNQPQHF. The CDR3, as DNA: TGTGCCAGCAGTTTAGCTACCAATCAGCCCCAGCATTTT.

The CDR3 region has the DNA TGTGCCAGCTCACCAGGAGTAGCAGGGTCTAACTATGGCTACACCTTC. As protein: CASSPGVAGSNYGYTF. The rearrangement uses TRBV18 and TRBJ1-2; weak D call: TRBD1 (5 bases). The V gene lost 2 bases and the J gene lost 0 bases, with 13 bases spanning the gap. Germline lookup yields CDR1 KGHSH and CDR2 LQKENI. CDR3 size: 16 residues.

The chain carries TRBV7-6 and TRBJ2-1; 7 bases agree with TRBD1. The CDR3 contains 16 residues. V was clipped by 3 bases and J by 7 bases; unmatched bases: 12. CDR1 and CDR2 (germline): SGHVS, FNYEAQ. The CDR3 DNA reads TGTGCCAGCAGCTTCGTAACAGGGGATGGATTAAATGAGCAGTTCTTC. Its translation: CASSFVTGDGLNEQFF.

V and J are TRBV7-3 and TRBJ2-7; D call uncertain. This CDR3 is built from 13 residues. V lost 3 bases and J 0 bases, leaving 6 bases between the germline ends. Per germline, CDR1 SGHTA and CDR2 FQGTGA. This chain's CDR3 is CASSFNPSYEQYF. The CDR3 DNA follows: TGTGCCAGCAGCTTCAATCCCTCCTACGAGCAGTACTTC.

The chain is built from TRBV28 and TRBJ1-1; D possibly corresponds to TRBD1 (6 bases). Trimming cost V 2 bases and J 1 base, with 8 bases left between them. This CDR3 region has 14 residues. Germline CDR1 and CDR2: MDHEN and SYDVKM. CDR3 region: CASSLSRGNTEAFF. The CDR3 DNA is TGTGCCAGCAGTTTAAGCAGGGGGAACACTGAAGCTTTCTTT.

This sequence joins TRBV4-1 and TRBJ2-1, with D tentatively TRBD1 (5 bases). Germline V gene lookup returns CDR1 MGHRA and CDR2 YSYEKL. The CDR3 extends over 13 amino acids. Between the trimmed V and J ends, which lost 3 bases and 9 bases, there was a span of 12 bases. CDR3 bases: TGCGCCAGCAGCCACTCTTGGGGCGGTGAGCAGTTCTTC. Its protein is CASSHSWGGEQFF.

V is TRBV4-3 and J is TRBJ2-1; 10 bases map to TRBD1. Germline assignment: CDR1 LGHNA and CDR2 YSLEER. The length of the CDR3 is 18 residues. The trim removed 1 base at V and 3 bases at J, leaving 9 bases unmatched. The CDR3 is CASSQASMGQGIYNEQFF. The DNA for the CDR3 is TGCGCCAGCAGCCAAGCCAGTATGGGACAGGGGATCTACAATGAGCAGTTCTTC.

This sequence joins TRBV2 and TRBJ2-7, with TRBD2 matching 9 bases. Trimming cost V 6 bases and J 3 bases; bases outside gene matches: 12. Germline V lookup: CDR1 SNHLY, CDR2 FYNNEI. The CDR3 extends over 16 amino acids. DNA for the CDR3: TGTGCCAGCAGCCCAGAGGGGGCTAGCGGGAACTACGAGCAGTACTTC. This sequence encodes CASSPEGASGNYEQYF.

This clone was counted only a few times. This rearrangement joins TRBV27 to TRBJ2-1; D call uncertain. Germline V gene data show CDR1 as MNHEY and CDR2 as SMNVEV (reference sequence). This CDR3 comprises 12 residues. V lost 5 bases, J lost 12 bases, and 14 bases lay in between. The chain's CDR3 is CASSLDLVRQFF. The CDR3, as DNA: TGTGCCAGCAGTCTGGACCTCGTGAGGCAGTTCTTC.

The CDR3 spells CATSAHGIYNEQFF. The DNA of the CDR3 is TGTGCCACCAGCGCCCACGGGATATACAATGAGCAGTTCTTC. The chain is built from TRBV15 and TRBJ2-1, with D perhaps matching TRBD2 (5 bases). The CDR3 has 14 amino acids. The V gene's germline CDR1 is LNHNV and CDR2 YYDKDF (reference sequence). V gave up 5 bases and J gave up 4 bases, with 12 bases separating them.

The chain recombines TRBV4-3 with TRBJ2-1; 8 bases are a match to TRBD2. Germline CDR1 is LGHNA and CDR2 is YSLEER. The V and J ends lost 0 bases and 4 bases, in that order; junction bases with no gene match: 8. The CDR3 contains 17 residues. The CDR3 loop is CASSQDNSGIMYNEQFF. The CDR3 bases are TGCGCCAGCAGCCAAGATAATAGCGGGATTATGTACAATGAGCAGTTCTTC.

The rearrangement joins TRBV9 to TRBJ2-7; D possibly corresponds to TRBD2 (5 bases). The CDR3 loop spans 15 amino acids. V was shortened by 0 bases and J by 2 bases, with 12 bases between the two germline ends. Germline assignment: CDR1 SGDLS and CDR2 YYNGEE. CDR3 nucleotides: TGTGCCAGCAGCGTAGGGGGTGGGCGGGCCTACGAGCAGTACTTC. Amino acids: CASSVGGGRAYEQYF. Variable domain in full (rest from reference TRBV9 and TRBJ2-7): DSGVTQTPKHLITATGQRVTLRCSPRSGDLSVYWYQQSLDQGLQFLIQYYNGEERAKGNILERFSAQQFPDLHSELNLSSLELGDSALYFCASSVGGGRAYEQYFGPGTRLTVT.

V usage is TRBV28 and J usage is TRBJ1-5; D is perhaps TRBD1 (5 bases). From germline, CDR1 is MDHEN and CDR2 SYDVKM. Trimming pared 6 bases from V and 4 bases from J, leaving 13 bases between. The CDR3 sequence is 14 residues long. CDR3: CASRFLGTNQPQHF. The CDR3 nucleotides are TGTGCCAGCAGGTTTTTGGGGACGAATCAGCCCCAGCATTTT.

The chain combines TRBV29-1 with TRBJ2-2; 8 bases are shared with TRBD1. Germline lookup yields CDR1 SQVTM and CDR2 ANQGSEA. The CDR3 runs to 16 residues. The trim removed 0 bases at V and 5 bases at J, leaving 8 bases unmatched. The CDR3 nucleotides are TGCAGCGTTGAAGATCCGGACAGGGCGAGGACCGGGGAGCTGTTTTTT. Translation: CSVEDPDRARTGELFF.

The chain is built from TRBV7-9 and TRBJ2-7; D unresolved. The CDR3 runs to 15 residues. CDR1 and CDR2 (germline): SEHNR, FQNEAQ (reference sequence). Trimming cost V 4 bases and J 3 bases, with 16 bases left between them. The CDR3 nucleotides are TGTGCCAGCAGCTCCCCTGGACGGGCTGACTACGAGCAGTACTTC. As protein: CASSSPGRADYEQYF.

The chain carries TRBV19 and TRBJ2-7, with a possible D match to TRBD1 (6 bases). V was clipped by 5 bases and J by 1 base, with 15 bases between them. Germline values: CDR1 LNHDA, CDR2 SQIVND (reference sequence). The CDR3 runs 15 residues. The CDR3: CASSPQDSISYEQYF. For the CDR3, the DNA is TGTGCCAGTAGTCCACAGGACAGTATATCCTACGAGCAGTACTTC.

J is TRBJ2-3 and V is TRBV9; 10 positions match TRBD2. The CDR3 runs 17 residues. Trimming at V came to 4 bases and at J to 2 bases, leaving 10 bases not matched to a gene. Germline V gene data show CDR1 as SGDLS and CDR2 as YYNGEE. Written as DNA, the CDR3 is TGTGCCAGCAGCCCTTCCGGGACTAGCGAACTCACAGATACGCAGTATTTT. Protein sequence: CASSPSGTSELTDTQYF. Together with reference TRBV9 and TRBJ2-3, the CDR3 gives the full variable domain: DSGVTQTPKHLITATGQRVTLRCSPRSGDLSVYWYQQSLDQGLQFLIQYYNGEERAKGNILERFSAQQFPDLHSELNLSSLELGDSALYFCASSPSGTSELTDTQYFGPGTRLTVL.

The V gene is TRBV6-4, the J gene TRBJ2-7, with 9 positions matching TRBD2. This CDR3 spans 14 amino acids. From germline, CDR1 is MRHNA and CDR2 SNTAGT. J was trimmed by 3 bases and V by 1 base; bases with no gene match: 1. The CDR3 nucleotides are TGTGCCAGCAGTGACTTTAGCGGGAGCTACGAGCAGTACTTC. It yields the protein CASSDFSGSYEQYF.

The chain is built from TRBV6-6 and TRBJ1-1; possibly TRBD1 for D (6 bases). CDR3 length equals 10 residues. The germline V and J ends were trimmed by 9 bases and 11 bases, with 13 bases remaining between them. Germline-derived CDR1 and CDR2 are MNHNY and SVGAGI (reference sequence). The CDR3 DNA follows: TGTGCCAGTTTTAGGGGGGGGGCTTTCTTT. This translates into CASFRGGAFF.

The chain has TRBV6-6 and TRBJ2-2, with D maybe TRBD1 (5 bases). The V gene lost 3 bases and the J gene lost 10 bases, with 9 bases spanning the gap. CDR3 length: 12 amino acids. Germline CDR1 and CDR2: MNHNY and SVGAGI (reference sequence). The CDR3 region has the DNA TGTGCCAGCAGTTATGGGGCCACGGAGCTGTTTTTT. Its protein is CASSYGATELFF.

The chain combines TRBV6-5 with TRBJ2-5; D is ambiguous. The CDR3 is 14 residues long. In germline, CDR1 is MNHEY, CDR2 SVGAGI. V lost 0 bases and J lost 1, with 6 bases in between. The CDR3 spells CASSYSNSQETQYF. In nucleotides, the CDR3 is TGTGCCAGCAGTTACTCTAATTCCCAAGAGACCCAGTACTTC.

The J gene is TRBJ2-1, the V gene TRBV14; D is tentatively TRBD1 or TRBD2 (6 bases each). CDR1 and CDR2 from the germline V gene are SGHDN and FVKESK. This CDR3 is built from 15 residues. Between the trimmed V and J ends, which lost 4 bases and 2 bases, there was a span of 12 bases. The CDR3 here is CASSLRRDTYNEQFF. The CDR3 bases are TGTGCCAGCAGCCTGAGGCGGGACACCTACAATGAGCAGTTCTTC.

The chain combines TRBV30 with TRBJ1-1; D remains ambiguous. CDR3 length: 13 residues. CDR1 and CDR2 (germline): GTSNPN, SVGIG (reference sequence). Trimming took off 5 bases at V and 1 base at J, with 11 bases between the two ends. The DNA for the CDR3 is TGTGCCTGGTCCCATTCAGGGAACACTGAAGCTTTCTTT. Protein sequence: CAWSHSGNTEAFF.

This chain connects TRBV6-6 to TRBJ2-7, with no clear D. Germline values: CDR1 MNHNY, CDR2 SVGAGI (reference sequence). V was shortened by 4 bases and J by 2 bases, with 3 bases between the two germline ends. The CDR3 length is 11 residues. The CDR3 protein is CASSSTYEQYF. The CDR3 region has the DNA TGTGCCAGCAGTTCCACCTACGAGCAGTACTTC.

The rearrangement joins TRBV30 to TRBJ2-7; 8 bases are shared with TRBD1. Losses at the gene ends were 4 bases for V and 2 bases for J; bases not matched to a gene: 4. The V gene's germline CDR1 is GTSNPN and CDR2 SVGIG (reference sequence). This CDR3 has 13 amino acids. The DNA of the CDR3 is TGTGCCTGGACCGACAGGGGCGCCTACGAGCAGTACTTC. Encoded protein: CAWTDRGAYEQYF.

The chain joins TRBV12-5 to TRBJ2-3; no clear D. This CDR3 has 11 residues. Trimming stripped 8 bases from V and 4 bases from J, with 7 bases between. Germline-derived CDR1 and CDR2 are LGHNT and FRNRAP. The CDR3 bases are TGTGCTAGTCGAGGCCCAGATACGCAGTATTTT. Amino acid sequence: CASRGPDTQYF.

J is TRBJ2-7 and V is TRBV29-1; D is undetermined. The germline CDR1 and CDR2 sequences are SQVTM and ANQGSEA. CDR3 length: 11 amino acids. The germline V and J ends were trimmed by 4 bases and 3 bases, with 7 bases remaining between them. The CDR3 sequence is CSVASGYEQYF. In DNA, the CDR3 is TGCAGCGTTGCATCAGGCTACGAGCAGTACTTC.